The 15 T cell receptor beta chains presented below share a single source sample, sequenced in a study of T cells in Graves' hyperthyroidism and ophthalmopathy. TCR beta CDR3 sequences were amplified from RNA transcripts. Using the HTBI primer set, a first-round RT-PCR was run on the TCR CDR3. TCRdb redid the calling of the multiplex PCR reads with MiXCR, one entry per CDR3 protein. The sample shows about 600,000 distinct CDR3 sequences, 16% of them seen only once. The sequenced sample was blood. The receptors stem from a woman aged 40 to 49 with Graves' ophthalmopathy.

In this sample, this clonotype turned up a few times. A much larger clone sits a single nucleotide away, making a read error possible. The chain employs TRBV5-1 and TRBJ2-7; TRBD1 matches 9 bases. The V gene's germline CDR1 is SGHRS and CDR2 YFSETQ. The CDR3 covers 13 residues. The CDR3 sequence is CASSWTGDHEQHF. The CDR3 coding sequence is TGCGCCAGCAGCTGGACAGGGGACCACGAGCAGCACTTC.

This clonotype was found a few times. The chain combines TRBV5-1 with TRBJ2-3, with 8 bases matching TRBD1. Trimming cost V 5 bases and J 4 bases; bases outside gene matches: 9. The CDR3 covers 15 residues. Germline lookup yields CDR1 SGHRS and CDR2 YFSETQ. Here the CDR3 reads CASSSTGAGADTQYF. Here the CDR3 DNA reads TGCGCCAGCAGTTCGACAGGGGCAGGCGCAGATACGCAGTATTTT.

This chain connects TRBV6-1 to TRBJ1-5; D gene uncertain. The CDR3 length is 13 residues. With 1 base removed from V and 10 bases from J, the gap between germline ends came to 11 bases. Germline CDR1 and CDR2: MNHNS and SASEGT. Written as DNA, the CDR3 is TGTGCCAGCAGTGAAGGGTTTGGAGTTCCCCAGCATTTT. Translated, it gives CASSEGFGVPQHF.

This clonotype was seen a few times. The chain uses TRBV4-1 and TRBJ1-3, with unresolved D. Trimming shortened V by 5 bases and J by 0 bases, and 11 bases separated the two germline ends. This CDR3 comprises 15 residues. Germline-derived CDR1 and CDR2 are MGHRA and YSYEKL. As DNA, the CDR3 is TGCGCCAGCAGCGACTGGCGGTTCTCTGGAAACACCATATATTTT. Protein product: CASSDWRFSGNTIYF.

This clonotype was counted a few times. The rearrangement uses TRBV12-3 or TRBV12-4 and TRBJ1-1; D not certain. The V gene lost 4 bases and the J gene lost 4 bases, with 10 bases spanning the gap. This CDR3 spans 13 amino acids. CDR3 sequence: CASSYGMGTEAFF. The CDR3 DNA reads TGTGCCAGCAGTTACGGGATGGGCACTGAAGCTTTCTTT.

This clonotype has just a few counts. CDR3 in amino acids: CSARTTGRMHEQYF. CDR3 nucleotides: TGCAGTGCTAGAACGACAGGGAGGATGCACGAGCAGTACTTC. This chain links TRBV20-1 with TRBJ2-7, with D maybe TRBD1 (7 bases). V lost 2 bases and J 5 bases, leaving 16 bases between the germline ends. The CDR3 sequence is 14 residues long. The germline V gene encodes CDR1 DFQATT and CDR2 SNEGSKA (reference sequence).

This clonotype turned up a few times. The genes are TRBV10-3 and TRBJ1-1, with D perhaps TRBD1 (5 bases). The CDR3 consists of 16 residues. With 8 bases removed from V and 0 bases from J, the gap between germline ends came to 19 bases. Germline CDR1 reads ENHRY; CDR2 reads SYGVKD. The CDR3 reads CAIGPGGKGLNTEAFF. CDR3 coding DNA: TGTGCCATCGGCCCTGGAGGAAAGGGGTTGAACACTGAAGCTTTCTTT.

This clonotype has at least ten counts. The rearrangement uses TRBV20-1 and TRBJ2-7; TRBD1 matches at 7 bases. CDR3 length equals 18 residues. The V gene's germline CDR1 is DFQATT and CDR2 SNEGSKA (reference sequence). Trimming removed 0 bases from V and 3 bases from J; junction bases left unmatched: 17. The CDR3 protein is CSARDQTPPGTENYEQYF. The CDR3 nucleotides read TGCAGTGCTAGAGATCAGACTCCGCCCGGGACAGAAAACTACGAGCAGTACTTC.

This sequence joins TRBV14 and TRBJ2-5, with TRBD1 matching over 7 bases. J lost 5 bases, V lost 4 bases, and 10 bases had no gene match. The CDR3 consists of 15 residues. Germline V gene lookup returns CDR1 SGHDN and CDR2 FVKESK. The CDR3 loop reads CASSLMGQLKETQYF. CDR3 nucleotide sequence: TGTGCCAGCAGCCTCATGGGACAGTTGAAGGAGACCCAGTACTTC. Full variable domain (missing parts from reference TRBV14 and TRBJ2-5): EAGVTQFPSHSVIEKGQTVTLRCDPISGHDNLYWYRRVMGKEIKFLLHFVKESKQDESGMPNNRFLAERTGGTYSTLKVQPAELEDSGVYFCASSLMGQLKETQYFGPGTRLLVL.

This sequence joins TRBV6-5 and TRBJ1-3; D is ambiguous. The CDR3 runs 15 residues. Germline lookup yields CDR1 MNHEY and CDR2 SVGAGI. V dropped 6 bases and J dropped 0 bases, with 12 bases sitting between them. In nucleotides, the CDR3 is TGTGCCAGCAGCTTACTACAGTTCTCTGGAAACACCATATATTTT. Protein sequence: CASSLLQFSGNTIYF.

About this clonotype itself: The conserved closing phenylalanine or tryptophan is absent in this CDR3, likely reflecting a read error. CDR3 in DNA: TGTGCCAGCAGTTACGCGAAAACTAGCGGGGGGGGTAACCAAGAGACCCAGTACTAC. Encoded protein: CASSYAKTSGGGNQETQYY. This chain links TRBV6-5 with TRBJ2-5; 13 nucleotides agree with TRBD2. The V and J ends lost 2 bases and 0 bases, in that order; junction bases with no gene match: 9. The germline V gene encodes CDR1 MNHEY and CDR2 SVGAGI. The CDR3 length is 19 residues.

The chain recombines TRBV27 with TRBJ1-5, with D maybe TRBD1 (5 bases). With 5 bases removed from V and 4 bases from J, the gap between germline ends came to 15 bases. Germline assignment: CDR1 MNHEY and CDR2 SMNVEV (reference sequence). The CDR3 runs 15 residues. Here the CDR3 reads CASSLLPGPNQPQHF. CDR3 in DNA: TGTGCCAGCAGTCTATTACCGGGGCCAAATCAGCCCCAGCATTTT.

This chain joins TRBV6-1 and TRBJ2-1; 9 bases agree with TRBD1. The V and J ends lost 3 bases and 8 bases, in that order; junction bases with no gene match: 8. CDR1 and CDR2 (germline): MNHNS, SASEGT. The CDR3 spans 15 residues. The CDR3 loop reads CASSETGTGWDEQFF. The CDR3 nucleotides are TGTGCCAGCAGTGAGACCGGGACAGGGTGGGATGAGCAGTTCTTC.

Remarks on this clonotype: As the CDR3 is not closed by the conserved phenylalanine or tryptophan, this likely results from a read error. V and J are TRBV7-8 and TRBJ2-7; possibly TRBD1 or TRBD2 for D (5 bases each). Germline CDR1 is SGHVS and CDR2 is FQNEAQ. This CDR3 is built from 14 residues. The V and J ends lost 1 base and 4 bases respectively, with 11 bases between them. The CDR3 here is CASSLGDGLYEQYL. The DNA for the CDR3 is TGTGCCAGCAGCTTAGGGGACGGATTATACGAGCAGTACCTC.

This clonotype was observed many times. The chain recombines TRBV6-7 with TRBJ1-1; unclear D gene. TRBV6-7 is an ORF; its function is uncertain. This CDR3 is 14 amino acids long. Trimming removed 6 bases at V and 3 bases at J, with 14 bases between. CDR3 sequence reads: CASSPAGSDTEAFF. The CDR3 DNA follows: TGTGCCAGCAGCCCTGCCGGCTCGGACACTGAAGCTTTCTTT.